This TCR beta chain was found in a study of blood T cell repertoires in COVID-19. Study context: Samples representing acute and convalescent COVID-19 were sourced from the United States, Italy and Spain. Nucleic acid was either cDNA or gDNA, and it came from T cells, B-cell-depleted T cells, or PBMCs.

Participant-given clinical history determined each cohort assignment. How the authors handled the data: Counts of nucleated cells, estimated from reference gene primer amplification, were obtained. Profiling relied on immunoSEQ multiplex PCR, and the TCRdb table lists in-frame clones only, not all of them. From that table come the V and J calls and clone size; the DNA was used to work out D and trimming. Of about 210,000 clones listed, roughly 79% are singletons. The CDR3 is made up of 14 amino acids. J lost 9 bases, V lost 7 bases, and 9 bases had no gene match. Germline lookup yields CDR1 LNHDA and CDR2 SQIVND (reference sequence).

The chain is built from TRBV19 and TRBJ2-2, with 9 bases matching TRBD2. The specimen sequenced was PBMCs or T cells enriched from blood (not recorded which). This receptor was identified in a woman aged 50 to 60 with acute COVID-19. The CDR3 DNA reads TGTGCCAGTATAGGCGGGAGGGCCGCCCGGGAGCTGTTTTTT. Its translation is CASIGGRAARELFF.